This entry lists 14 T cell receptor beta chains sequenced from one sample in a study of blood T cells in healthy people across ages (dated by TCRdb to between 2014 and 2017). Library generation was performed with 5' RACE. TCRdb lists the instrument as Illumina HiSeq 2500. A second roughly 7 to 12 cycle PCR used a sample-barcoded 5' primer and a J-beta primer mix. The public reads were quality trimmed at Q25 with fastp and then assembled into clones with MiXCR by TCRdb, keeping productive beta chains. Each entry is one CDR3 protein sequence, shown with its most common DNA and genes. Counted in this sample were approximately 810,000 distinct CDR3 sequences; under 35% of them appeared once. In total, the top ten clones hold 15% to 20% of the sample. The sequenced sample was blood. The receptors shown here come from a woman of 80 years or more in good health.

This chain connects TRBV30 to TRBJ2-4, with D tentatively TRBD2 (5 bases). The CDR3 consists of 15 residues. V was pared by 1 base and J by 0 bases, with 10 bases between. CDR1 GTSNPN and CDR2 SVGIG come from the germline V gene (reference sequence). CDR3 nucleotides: TGTGCCTGGAGTGGGACTTCCTTAGCCAAAAACATTCAGTACTTC. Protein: CAWSGTSLAKNIQYF.

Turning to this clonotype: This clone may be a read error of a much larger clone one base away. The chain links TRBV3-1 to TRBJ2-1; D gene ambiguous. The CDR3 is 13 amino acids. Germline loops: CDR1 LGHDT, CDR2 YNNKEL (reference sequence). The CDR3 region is CAGSQGQLGMQFF. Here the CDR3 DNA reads TGTGCCGGCAGCCAAGGCCAACTCGGAATGCAGTTCTTC.

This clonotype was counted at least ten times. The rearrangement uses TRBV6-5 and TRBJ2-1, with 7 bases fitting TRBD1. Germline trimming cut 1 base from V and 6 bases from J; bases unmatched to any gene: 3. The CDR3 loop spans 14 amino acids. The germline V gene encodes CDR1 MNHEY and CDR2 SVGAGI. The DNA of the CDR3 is TGTGCCAGCAGTTACTTTCCAGGGGGCAATGAGCAGTTCTTC. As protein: CASSYFPGGNEQFF.

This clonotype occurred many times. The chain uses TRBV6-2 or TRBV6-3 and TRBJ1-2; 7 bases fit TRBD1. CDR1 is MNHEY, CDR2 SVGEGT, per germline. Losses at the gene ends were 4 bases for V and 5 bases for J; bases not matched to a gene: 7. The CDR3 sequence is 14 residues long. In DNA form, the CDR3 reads TGTGCCAGCAGTTTTGAAGCAGGGGGATATGGCTACACCTTC. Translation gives CASSFEAGGYGYTF.

CDR3 nucleotide sequence: TGTGCCAGCAGCCAATCCCTACAGGGGAGAAGGCAAGAGACCCAGTTCTTC. It is translated as CASSQSLQGRRQETQFF. The V and J genes are TRBV3-1 and TRBJ2-5; TRBD1 agrees at 7 bases. The J call may be mistaken, given a closer DNA end match to TRBJ2-1. This CDR3 region has 17 residues. Looked up from germline, CDR1 is LGHDT and CDR2 is YNNKEL (reference sequence).

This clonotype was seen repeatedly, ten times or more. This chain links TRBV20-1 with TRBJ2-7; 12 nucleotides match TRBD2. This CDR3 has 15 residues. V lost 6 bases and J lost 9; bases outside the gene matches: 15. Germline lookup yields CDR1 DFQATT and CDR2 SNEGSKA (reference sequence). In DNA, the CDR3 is TGCAGTGCAACCCCAGGGGGACTAGCGGGTTTAGGGCAGTACTTC. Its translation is CSATPGGLAGLGQYF.

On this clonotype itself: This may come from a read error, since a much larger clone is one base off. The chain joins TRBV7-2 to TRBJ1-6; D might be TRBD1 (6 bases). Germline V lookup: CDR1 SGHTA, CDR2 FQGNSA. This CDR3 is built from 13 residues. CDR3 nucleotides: TGTGCCGGCAGCTTGCAGGGGAATACACCCCTCCACTTT. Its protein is CAGSLQGNTPLHF.

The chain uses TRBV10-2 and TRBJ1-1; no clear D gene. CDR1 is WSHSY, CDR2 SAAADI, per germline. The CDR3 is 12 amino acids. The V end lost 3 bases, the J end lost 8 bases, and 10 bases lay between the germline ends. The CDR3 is CASSEAGMEAFF. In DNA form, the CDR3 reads TGCGCCAGCAGTGAAGCTGGGATGGAAGCTTTCTTT.

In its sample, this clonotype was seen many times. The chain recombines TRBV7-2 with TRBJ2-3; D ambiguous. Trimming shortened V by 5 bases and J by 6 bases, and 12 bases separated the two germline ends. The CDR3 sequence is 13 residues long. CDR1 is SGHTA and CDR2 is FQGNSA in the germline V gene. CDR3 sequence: CASSPRARDTQYF. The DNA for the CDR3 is TGTGCCAGCAGCCCACGGGCTAGGGATACGCAGTATTTT.

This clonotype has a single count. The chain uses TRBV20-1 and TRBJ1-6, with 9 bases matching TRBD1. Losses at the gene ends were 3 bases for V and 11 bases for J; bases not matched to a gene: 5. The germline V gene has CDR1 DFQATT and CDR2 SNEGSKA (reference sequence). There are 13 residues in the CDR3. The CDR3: CSARRDRDPPLHF. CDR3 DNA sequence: TGCAGTGCTAGGCGGGACAGGGATCCACCCCTCCACTTT.

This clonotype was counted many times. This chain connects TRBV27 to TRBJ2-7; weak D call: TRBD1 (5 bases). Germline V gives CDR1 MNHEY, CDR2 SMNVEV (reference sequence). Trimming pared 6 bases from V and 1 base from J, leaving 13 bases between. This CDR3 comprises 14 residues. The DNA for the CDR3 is TGTGCCAGCAGCCGACAGTTTGGATCCTACGAGCAGTACTTC. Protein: CASSRQFGSYEQYF.

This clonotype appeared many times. The CDR3 DNA is TGCAGTGCGAGCCGGCTAGCCGAGGACACCGGGGAGCTGTTTTTT. It translates to CSASRLAEDTGELFF. The rearrangement joins TRBV20-1 to TRBJ2-2; D possibly corresponds to TRBD2 (5 bases). The V gene lost 6 bases and the J gene lost 3 bases, with 17 bases spanning the gap. Germline lookup yields CDR1 DFQATT and CDR2 SNEGSKA (reference sequence). The CDR3 length is 15 residues.

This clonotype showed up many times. In DNA form, the CDR3 reads TGTGCCAGCAGGGGGGACAGTAATTCACCCCTCCACTTT. Protein: CASRGDSNSPLHF. This rearrangement joins TRBV12-3 or TRBV12-4 to TRBJ1-6; 7 positions match TRBD1. Losses at the gene ends were 6 bases for V and 6 bases for J; bases not matched to a gene: 2. There are 13 residues in the CDR3.

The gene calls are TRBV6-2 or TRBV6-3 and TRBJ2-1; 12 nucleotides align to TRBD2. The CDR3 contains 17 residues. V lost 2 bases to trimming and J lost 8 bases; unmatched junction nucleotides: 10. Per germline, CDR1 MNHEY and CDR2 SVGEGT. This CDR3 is CASSYLTGLAGIDEQFF. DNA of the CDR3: TGTGCCAGCAGTTACCTTACAGGACTAGCGGGGATCGATGAGCAGTTCTTC.